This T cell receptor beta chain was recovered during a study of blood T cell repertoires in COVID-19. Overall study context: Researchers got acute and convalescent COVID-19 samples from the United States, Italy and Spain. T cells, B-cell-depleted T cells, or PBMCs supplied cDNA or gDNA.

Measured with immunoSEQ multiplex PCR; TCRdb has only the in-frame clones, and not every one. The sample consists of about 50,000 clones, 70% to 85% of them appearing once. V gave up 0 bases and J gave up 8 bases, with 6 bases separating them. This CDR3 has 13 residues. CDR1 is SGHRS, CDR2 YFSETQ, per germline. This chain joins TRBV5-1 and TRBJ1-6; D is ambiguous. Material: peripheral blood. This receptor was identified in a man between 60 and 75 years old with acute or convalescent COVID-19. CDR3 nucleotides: TGCGCCAGCAGCTTGGCCGGAGATTCACCCCTCCACTTT. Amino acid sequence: CASSLAGDSPLHF.